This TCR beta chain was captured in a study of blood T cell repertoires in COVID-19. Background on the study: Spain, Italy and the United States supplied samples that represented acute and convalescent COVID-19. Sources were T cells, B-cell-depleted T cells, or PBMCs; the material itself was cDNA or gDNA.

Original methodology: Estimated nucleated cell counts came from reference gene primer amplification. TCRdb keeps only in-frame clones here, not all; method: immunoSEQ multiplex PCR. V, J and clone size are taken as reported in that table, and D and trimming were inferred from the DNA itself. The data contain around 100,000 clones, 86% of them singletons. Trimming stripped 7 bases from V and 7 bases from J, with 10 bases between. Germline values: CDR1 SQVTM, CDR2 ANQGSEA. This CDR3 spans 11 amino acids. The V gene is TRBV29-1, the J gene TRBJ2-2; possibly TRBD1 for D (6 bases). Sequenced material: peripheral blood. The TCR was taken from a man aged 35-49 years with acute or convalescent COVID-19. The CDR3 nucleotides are TGCAGCGCCGGGACATTCGGGGAGCTGTTTTTT. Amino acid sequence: CSAGTFGELFF.